This T cell receptor (beta chain) emerged from a study of OX40 agonist ivuxolimab in advanced cancers. In terms of the full investigation: Ivuxolimab was an agonistic, fully human IgG2 monoclonal antibody directed against OX40 (CD134), a costimulatory receptor. Intravenous ivuxolimab was administered to patients every 2 weeks at six dose levels: 0.01, 0.1, 0.3, 1.5, 3 and 10 mg/kg. Among the approximately 50 dose-escalation patients, about 19 had hepatocellular carcinoma, approximately 15 melanoma, 9 renal cell carcinoma and 9 head and neck cancer. In the dose-escalation cohort, 82.7% of patients were male, and the mean age was roughly 60 years, with a range of roughly 20 to 85. Patients were allowed to have had prior anti-PD-1, anti-PD-L1 or anti-CTLA-4 therapy, and 30% to 50% of the dose-escalation patients had previously received checkpoint inhibitors. Three dose-escalation patients achieved partial responses, one with hepatocellular carcinoma and two with cutaneous melanoma. Peripheral TCRbeta sequencing was intended to test whether TCR sequence diversity was altered and clonal T-cell expansion was caused by ivuxolimab. The paper reports the monotherapy dose-escalation portion (N of about 47 patients) of the phase I ivuxolimab trial.

As regards this clone: Its antigen is unknown. No clone much larger than this one lies a single base away; base qualities are absent.

Overall results and qualifications from the work: At doses of 0.1 to 3.0 mg/kg, clonal expansion of both CD4+ and CD8+ blood T cells was observed from baseline to week 6. The antigen specificity of the peripheral T cells that underwent clonal expansion was not determined. Partial responders in the 0.1-3.0 mg/kg groups had among the lowest normalized peripheral clonal expansion, especially among CD8+ T cells. Low levels of normalized T-cell clonal expansion were also seen in some patients who did not respond. After ivuxolimab, more expanded clones were found on average in CD8+ T cells than in CD4+ T cells.

The trial excluded patients who had a history of autoimmune disease or were on systemic immunosuppression. Peripheral blood for TCR sequencing was collected from all dose cohorts at baseline, on cycle 4 day 1, and on cycle 7 day 1. The samples were taken from a phase I, first-in-human, multicenter, open-label dose-escalation trial of ivuxolimab. Adults with locally advanced or metastatic head and neck squamous cell, hepatocellular, melanoma or renal cell carcinoma were enrolled in the trial. Before TCR sequencing, CD4+ T cells and CD8+ T cells were sorted from peripheral blood as separate populations. CDR1 and CDR2, per the germline V gene, are SGHRS and YFSETQ. Inclusive of the bounding cysteine and phenylalanine, the CDR3 is 13 residues long. Kept here is only the CDR3 DNA, which spans 39 bases and is read in frame from base 1. Deletion took 0 bases off V and 14 bases off J, with a span of 15 bases between the germline ends.

To sequence the TCRbeta CDR3 region, genomic DNA was isolated from the sorted cells. The immunoSEQ Assay was used to sequence the TCRbeta CDR3 regions. In its TCRdb copy, this immuneACCESS table keeps in-frame sequences only and misses some clones. Where compared with another copy, unresolved V genes explain less than half of these, and the others have no known cause. The sample profile shows around 56,000 clones; approximately 86% of them were found once. Jointly, the top ten make up about 1% of the sample. The TCR was taken from an adult with an advanced solid tumor such as melanoma, head and neck, liver or kidney cancer. The material was CD4+ or CD8+ T cells sorted from blood, obtained in a trial of the OX40 agonist ivuxolimab. Rearrangement joined TRBV5-1 to TRBJ2-1, with a weak D call of TRBD1 (6 bases match). DNA sequence: TGCGCCAGCAGCTTGGGTGACGGACGGGACAAGTTCTTC. Protein translation: CASSLGDGRDKFF.